A single T cell receptor (beta chain) is shown here with its context. The antigen is not known. Produced via immunoSEQ multiplex PCR; TCRdb's table is partial and in-frame only. There are about 42,000 clones in the sample; around 89% occur only once, and more than 20% lies in the top ten. This sample is drawn from a study of T cell responses to AZD1222 COVID-19 vaccine. The CDR3 length is 15 residues. Trimming pared 0 bases from V and 3 bases from J, leaving 9 bases between. Germline V lookup: CDR1 LGHDT, CDR2 YNNKEL (reference sequence). Overall study findings and caveats: Spike-wide coverage was observed for vaccine-associated CD4 TCRs, with dominant responses at 160-218 and 743-854.

The genes are TRBV3-1 (or the pseudogene TRBV3-2) and TRBJ1-5, with a tentative D call TRBD1 (6 bases). Here the sequenced sample was peripheral blood, taken 28 days after the second AZD1222 dose. This sequence originates from an adult who received the AZD1222 COVID-19 vaccine. CDR3 loop: CASSQEGGFNQPQHF. As DNA, the CDR3 is TGTGCCAGCAGCCAAGAAGGGGGTTTCAATCAGCCCCAGCATTTT.